This record looks at one TCR beta chain sequence and its context. The protocol was immunoSEQ multiplex PCR, while the TCRdb copy is restricted to in-frame clones and leaves out a portion. The sample records roughly 400,000 clones, roughly 84% being singletons. V shed 0 bases, J shed 4 bases, and the junction held 7 bases outside the gene matches. CDR3 length: 15 residues. Looked up from germline, CDR1 is SGHRS and CDR2 is YFSETQ. This sample was included in a study of blood T cell repertoires in COVID-19. Whole-study context: Acute and convalescent COVID-19 specimens originated in the United States, Italy and Spain. Sources were T cells, B-cell-depleted T cells, or PBMCs; the material itself was cDNA or gDNA.

The V and J genes are TRBV5-1 and TRBJ2-7; 7 nucleotides agree with TRBD1. The sequencing sample was made of PBMCs or T cells enriched from blood (not recorded which). The receptor comes from a woman between 18 and 30 years old who had been exposed to COVID-19. The CDR3 coding sequence is TGCGCCAGCAGCTTGGAAGGGACAGAGGGTTACGAGCAGTACTTC. It yields the protein CASSLEGTEGYEQYF.